Sequencing of this T cell receptor beta chain was carried out in a study of vaccination and CD4 T cells after COVID-19. Study-level information: There were six male and four female convalescents, and two of them were Hispanic.

This CDR3 spans 11 amino acids. V lost 8 bases to trimming and J lost 5 bases, with 12 bases between them. Germline CDR1 and CDR2: DFQATT and SNEGSKA (reference sequence). A single count supports this clonotype. As yet, its antigen is unknown. The Oncomine TCR Beta short-read assay was what sequenced the DNA obtained from cultured CD4+ T cells. It was cultured CD4+ T cells from which genomic DNA was extracted. TCRdb passed the PCR reads through MiXCR, listing each CDR3 protein once. The sample holds roughly 20,000 distinct CDR3 sequences, roughly 67% seen once. The treatment was: roughly 11-day PBMC culture with coronavirus spike peptide pools or control peptides (ViraFEST assay). Half of the medium was exchanged for fresh IL-2 medium, first on day 3 and then on day 7.

Source material: CD4+ T cells from blood, cultured in vitro. The chain has TRBV20-1 and TRBJ2-5; perhaps D is TRBD1 or TRBD2 (7 bases each). This TCR was recovered from a human donor who had recovered from COVID-19. CDR3 in amino acids: CSLQGGETQYF. Written as DNA, the CDR3 is TGCAGTCTCCAGGGGGGGGAGACCCAGTACTTC.